The 5 T cell receptor beta chains below all came from one sample that was sequenced in a study of T cells in Graves' hyperthyroidism and ophthalmopathy. There were TCR beta CDR3 regions amplified from RNA transcripts. The HTBI primer set was used in a first-round RT-PCR of the TCR CDR3. TCRdb used MiXCR to reprocess the multiplex PCR reads, holding one entry per CDR3 protein. The sample shows some 490,000 distinct CDR3 sequences, 20% to 25% of them seen only once. Input material: blood. Receptors originate from a woman in her 70s with Graves' ophthalmopathy.

This clonotype appeared many times. The V gene is TRBV12-3 or TRBV12-4, the J gene TRBJ2-5, with D unresolved. V was clipped by 3 bases and J by 0 bases, with 11 bases between them. This CDR3 has 15 residues. The CDR3, as DNA: TGTGCCAGCAGTTTTGCCCATGTGTACCAAGAGACCCAGTACTTC. The encoded protein is CASSFAHVYQETQYF.

This clonotype was observed at least ten times. V gene TRBV6-2 or TRBV6-3 combines with J gene TRBJ2-1, with 7 bases that match TRBD1. The CDR3 loop spans 14 amino acids. Germline assignment: CDR1 MNHEY and CDR2 SVGEGT. The trim removed 2 bases at V and 2 bases at J, leaving 0 bases unmatched. The chain's CDR3 is CASSYGTAYNEQFF. CDR3 bases: TGTGCCAGCAGTTACGGGACAGCCTACAATGAGCAGTTCTTC.

The J gene is TRBJ2-2, the V gene TRBV6-2 or TRBV6-3; 9 bases fit TRBD1. Trimming at V came to 4 bases and at J to 3 bases, leaving 6 bases not matched to a gene. The CDR3 is 16 residues long. Per the germline V gene, CDR1 is MNHEY and CDR2 is SVGEGT. The CDR3 region has the DNA TGTGCCAGCAGTTCAACCGGACAGGGGCACACCGGGGAGCTGTTTTTT. It translates to CASSSTGQGHTGELFF.

This clonotype was found many times. V is TRBV24-1 and J is TRBJ2-1, with 11 nucleotides matching TRBD2. Germline CDR1 is KGHDR and CDR2 is SFDVKD. This CDR3 region has 15 residues. With V trimmed by 5 bases and J by 6 bases, 5 bases remained unmatched. This CDR3 is CATSVGTSGSNEQFF. CDR3 in DNA: TGTGCCACCAGTGTCGGCACTAGCGGGAGCAATGAGCAGTTCTTC.

This clonotype was counted only a few times. The chain is built from TRBV6-1 and TRBJ2-7; 8 nucleotides match TRBD1. The CDR3 is 14 residues long. Trimming at V came to 6 bases and at J to 4 bases, leaving 8 bases not matched to a gene. Germline lookup yields CDR1 MNHNS and CDR2 SASEGT. The chain's CDR3 is CASRPGGGNYEQYF. The CDR3 DNA sequence: TGTGCCAGCAGGCCAGGGGGCGGCAATTACGAGCAGTACTTC.